This is a list of T cell receptor beta chains from one sample in a study of shared clonotypes between healthy human individuals. The assay was immunoSEQ multiplex PCR, and TCRdb's table has in-frame clones only and misses some. Seen here are millions of clones, roughly 94% observed once, and the top ten hold under 0.15%. The sample comprised naive CD4+ T cells sorted from blood. These receptor sequences come from a young man in good health. CDR3s include the opening cysteine and the closing phenylalanine or tryptophan. A D gene is named only where the DNA matches it firmly. The size field is filled for only some rows; it gives once, few, many or a size class.

CDR3 DNA	CDR3 protein	J gene	D gene	V gene	clone size
TGTGCCAGCAGGAGACTTGGGGGCGGTACCGGGGAGCTGTTTTTT	CASRRLGGGTGELFF	TRBJ2-2	-	TRBV6-5	-
TGTGCCAGCAGACTAGGGGAGGGAAGGTCCAATACGCAGTATTTT	CASRLGEGRSNTQYF	TRBJ2-3	TRBD2	TRBV5-6	once
TGTGCCTGGAGTGTGAAGGTTTTGTTCTATGGCTACACCTTC	CAWSVKVLFYGYTF	TRBJ1-2	-	TRBV30	-
TGTGCCACGCGCCGGGCCCCGAACACTGAAGCTTTCTTT	CATRRAPNTEAFF	TRBJ1-1	-	TRBV6-5	-
TGTGCCAGCAGTGACCCCGGGCCCTACGAGCAGTACTTC	CASSDPGPYEQYF	TRBJ2-7	-	TRBV6-6	once
TGCGCCAGCAGCTTGGGGGACTCAACAGATACGCAGTATTTT	CASSLGDSTDTQYF	TRBJ2-3	-	TRBV5-1	-
TGTGCCAGCAGTTACCTGGGCGGAGGGGGGGAGCAGTACTTC	CASSYLGGGGEQYF	TRBJ2-7	-	TRBV6-5	-
TGTGCCAGCAGCCCCTCCACGGGCAATGAAAAGCTGTTTTTT	CASSPSTGNEKLFF	TRBJ1-4	-	TRBV7-6	-
TGTGCCAGCAGTCAAGCAATCTCCTACGAGCAGTACTTC	CASSQAISYEQYF	TRBJ2-7	-	TRBV28	-
TGCGCCAGCAGTGATTGGGAGGACACTGAAGCTTTCTTT	CASSDWEDTEAFF	TRBJ1-1	-	TRBV10-1	few
TGCGCCAGCAGCCAAGGGGGGGACAGTGCTCAAGAGACCCAGTACTTC	CASSQGGDSAQETQYF	TRBJ2-5	-	TRBV5-1	-
TGTGCCAGCAGCGGGTATAAAGCGGGAGTAGGAGAGACCCAGTACTTC	CASSGYKAGVGETQYF	TRBJ2-5	TRBD2	TRBV7-2	-
TGTGCCAGCAGCAGCAGGGGGCCAGATACGCAGTATTTT	CASSSRGPDTQYF	TRBJ2-3	TRBD1	TRBV7-9	-
TGCAGCTTTGAGCGGACAACCGGGGAGCTGTTTTTT	CSFERTTGELFF	TRBJ2-2	-	TRBV29-1	-
TGTGCCAGCAGATCGGGCCCCCCTGGCACAGATACGCAGTATTTT	CASRSGPPGTDTQYF	TRBJ2-3	-	TRBV6-6	-
TGTGCCAGCAGCTTAGTTGGCTACACCTTC	CASSLVGYTF	TRBJ1-2	-	TRBV7-2	-
TGTGCCAGCAGTTACCGTGGAACTCAGCCCCAGCATTTT	CASSYRGTQPQHF	TRBJ1-5	-	TRBV6-5	-
TGTGCCAGCAGTTACCCGACAGGGGGAGGGAATGAGCAGTTCTTC	CASSYPTGGGNEQFF	TRBJ2-1	TRBD1	TRBV6-5	once
TGTGCCATCAGTGAATCTACAGGGCACACCGGGGAGCTGTTTTTT	CAISESTGHTGELFF	TRBJ2-2	-	TRBV10-3	-
TGTGCCAGTAGTATTGGGCCCAGCTACGAGCAGTACTTC	CASSIGPSYEQYF	TRBJ2-7	-	TRBV19	-
TGCGCCAGCACTACGACCGTGAGGGGTTTAGATCCCCTCCACTTT	CASTTTVRGLDPLHF	TRBJ1-6	-	TRBV23-1	once
TGCGCCAGCAGCTTGGCAGGGGACAATTCACCCCTCCACTTT	CASSLAGDNSPLHF	TRBJ1-6	-	TRBV5-1	once
TGTGCCACCCAAGGGCATCCAGGGGTCGGAAACACCATATATTTT	CATQGHPGVGNTIYF	TRBJ1-3	-	TRBV10-3	-
TGTGCCAGCAGCGTAGAGGCTAGCGGGGTTCGGGTGCACTTC	CASSVEASGVRVHF	TRBJ2-4	TRBD2	TRBV9	-
TGTGCCAGCAGTTACCTCTACGTGTCAGGGGATTCACCCCTCCACTTT	CASSYLYVSGDSPLHF	TRBJ1-6	-	TRBV6-5	-
TGCGCCAGCAGCTCCCGGGACAGGGAGTACGAGCAGTACTTC	CASSSRDREYEQYF	TRBJ2-7	TRBD1	TRBV5-1	-
TGCAGCGTTGAAGATCAGGGCAGCACAGATACGCAGTATTTT	CSVEDQGSTDTQYF	TRBJ2-3	-	TRBV29-1	once
TGTGCCAGCAGCACACAGGCGAACTATGGCTACACCTTC	CASSTQANYGYTF	TRBJ1-2	-	TRBV7-2	-
TGCGCCAGCAGTGTTGGTAGCGGGAGGTCGAGCTCCTACAATGAGCAGTTCTTC	CASSVGSGRSSSYNEQFF	TRBJ2-1	TRBD2	TRBV10-1	-
TGTGCCAGCACTTTGCCTGTTCTGGGGGGCGATTCACCCCTCCACTTT	CASTLPVLGGDSPLHF	TRBJ1-6	-	TRBV28	-
TGTGCCAGCAGTTCCCGGACTAGCGGGATGTTTTATACGCAGTATTTT	CASSSRTSGMFYTQYF	TRBJ2-3	TRBD2	TRBV27	-
TGTGCCAGCAGCGATAAGACTAGGGGTAGCACAGATACGCAGTATTTT	CASSDKTRGSTDTQYF	TRBJ2-3	-	TRBV9	-
TGTGCCAGTAGTAGACAGGGAGGGACTAACGAGCAGTACTTC	CASSRQGGTNEQYF	TRBJ2-7	-	TRBV19	-
TGTGCCAGCAGACCAACCGGGACCGCGTATGGCTACACCTTC	CASRPTGTAYGYTF	TRBJ1-2	-	TRBV6-1	-
TGTGCCAGCGTCCGGGACACCCAATTGGAGCAGTACTTC	CASVRDTQLEQYF	TRBJ2-7	-	TRBV6-6	-
TGTGCCAGCAGCACACCGGACAGGGCGTTCTTC	CASSTPDRAFF	TRBJ2-1	TRBD1	TRBV7-8	-
TGTGCCAGTAGATCGACAAGGGTTGGTGAAAAACTGTTTTTT	CASRSTRVGEKLFF	TRBJ1-4	-	TRBV19	once
TGTGCCAGCAGCTTGGGGACAGGGGGGGCCAATGAGCAGTTCTTC	CASSLGTGGANEQFF	TRBJ2-1	TRBD1	TRBV11-1	-
TGCAGCGCCAATGACGGATGGTACCAAGAGACCCAGTACTTC	CSANDGWYQETQYF	TRBJ2-5	-	TRBV29-1	-
TGTGCCAGCAGTTTAGTCCTGAGTAGCAATCAGCCCCAGCATTTT	CASSLVLSSNQPQHF	TRBJ1-5	-	TRBV7-2	-
TGTGCCATCAGGGGGAACACCGGGGAGCTGTTTTTT	CAIRGNTGELFF	TRBJ2-2	-	TRBV10-3	-
TGTGCCAGCAGTTTGGAGGGGGCTAAAGGGGAGACCCAGTACTTC	CASSLEGAKGETQYF	TRBJ2-5	-	TRBV27	-
TGTGCCAGCAGTCCCACGTACAGGCAAGAGACCCAGTACTTC	CASSPTYRQETQYF	TRBJ2-5	-	TRBV6-5	-
TGTGCCAGCTCACCAGATACAGGGTCCGGGGGAAATGAAAAACTGTTTTTT	CASSPDTGSGGNEKLFF	TRBJ1-4	-	TRBV18	-
TGTGCCACCAGCGGCTCCGGGACAATCACAGATACGCAGTATTTT	CATSGSGTITDTQYF	TRBJ2-3	-	TRBV15	-
TGTGCCAGCACCTTACCTAGTACCGGGTCCTCGGGCGAGCAGTACTTC	CASTLPSTGSSGEQYF	TRBJ2-7	-	TRBV7-9	-
TGCGCCAGCAGGACTATGGGGGAAAGCTCCTACGAGCAGTACTTC	CASRTMGESSYEQYF	TRBJ2-7	-	TRBV5-1	-
TGTGCCAGCCTCAAAGTCGAGGGCAGAATGAACACTGAAGCTTTCTTT	CASLKVEGRMNTEAFF	TRBJ1-1	-	TRBV21-1	once
TGCGCCAGCAGCCCTGGACAAAGTGAGGCCGGGGAGCTGTTTTTT	CASSPGQSEAGELFF	TRBJ2-2	-	TRBV5-1	-
TGTGCCAGCAGCTCTACAACGAGGGTTGGAAACACCATATATTTT	CASSSTTRVGNTIYF	TRBJ1-3	-	TRBV7-9	once
TGTGCCAGCTCACAGGGACAGGGGGGTACTGGCTACACCTTC	CASSQGQGGTGYTF	TRBJ1-2	TRBD1	TRBV18	-
TGTGCCAGCAGCTTGGGGGGAGACACTCTGGGTGAAAAACTGTTTTTT	CASSLGGDTLGEKLFF	TRBJ1-4	-	TRBV5-4	-
TGTGCCAGTAGTCGCCAGACAGATGGCTACACCTTC	CASSRQTDGYTF	TRBJ1-2	-	TRBV19	-
TGTGCCAGCAGCTTAGGAGCGGGCCCAGCTGAGCAGTTCTTC	CASSLGAGPAEQFF	TRBJ2-1	-	TRBV11-2	-
TGTGCCAGCAGCTCTGGGGGGGAGACCCAGTACTTC	CASSSGGETQYF	TRBJ2-5	-	TRBV7-2	-
TGTGCCAGCAGCTTCGGTCTGAACACTGAAGCTTTCTTT	CASSFGLNTEAFF	TRBJ1-1	-	TRBV11-2	-
TGTGCCAGCAGCCCAGGACAGGGGGCTAGTGAGACCCAGTACTTC	CASSPGQGASETQYF	TRBJ2-5	TRBD1	TRBV7-9	-
TGTGCAAGTCGCTTAGTGAAATCCTATGGCTACACCTTC	CASRLVKSYGYTF	TRBJ1-2	-	TRBV12-2	-
TGTGCCACCAGCAGAGAGACAGGGTACGACCCAGATAAACTGTTTTTT	CATSRETGYDPDKLFF	TRBJ1-4	TRBD1	TRBV15	-